The clone carrying this TCR beta chain was seen a single time. Antigen unknown. These data originate in a study of cytomegalovirus exposure and HLA in healthy donors. Study-level results: Later analysis associated a missense DCLRE1C variant with TCR beta V- and J-gene trimming.

The PCR employed 60 Vbeta primers together with 13 Jbeta primers. The assay was immunoSEQ multiplex PCR, and TCRdb's table has in-frame clones only and misses some. This table holds around 99,000 clones, around 80% found once. V was shortened by 0 bases and J by 0 bases, with 8 bases between the two germline ends. CDR1 ENHRY and CDR2 SYGVKD come from the germline V gene. This CDR3 has 16 amino acids. The source of this sequence is a man in his thirties or forties in good health and CMV-seropositive. The sequenced sample consisted of PBMCs. The chain is built from TRBV10-3 and TRBJ2-2; a weak D match, TRBD2 (6 bases). DNA for the CDR3: TGTGCCATCAGTGAGTCGTGGGGGGCGAACACCGGGGAGCTGTTTTTT. It encodes CAISESWGANTGELFF.